This is a list of T cell receptor beta chains from one sample in a study of cytomegalovirus exposure and HLA in healthy donors. Clones were read by immunoSEQ multiplex PCR, and TCRdb kept only the in-frame ones, dropping some. The sample consists of over 110,000 clones, approximately 86% of them appearing once. The sequencing input was PBMCs. The source is a man between 18 and 29 years old in good health and CMV-seropositive. Both conserved end residues are part of each CDR3. D genes are given only for firm matches. Clone size is not always given. Where it is, it says once, few, many or a class for expanded clones.

d_gene: NA; v_gene: TRBV2; j_gene: TRBJ2-7; abundance: NA; CDR3nt: TGTGCCAGCAAAGGGCAGGAGACGGGGGAGCAGTACTTC; CDR3aa: CASKGQETGEQYF
d_gene: NA; v_gene: TRBV12-5; j_gene: TRBJ2-7; abundance: NA; CDR3nt: TGTGCTAGTGGTTTCTCCCCCCCCTACGAGCAGTACTTC; CDR3aa: CASGFSPPYEQYF
d_gene: TRBD1; v_gene: TRBV27; j_gene: TRBJ2-7; abundance: NA; CDR3nt: TGTGCCAGCGGACAGGGGGCCTACGAGCAGTACTTC; CDR3aa: CASGQGAYEQYF
d_gene: TRBD2; v_gene: TRBV9; j_gene: TRBJ2-5; abundance: NA; CDR3nt: TGTGCCAGCAGCGGATACCGGACTAGCGGGGGTGAGACCCAGTACTTC; CDR3aa: CASSGYRTSGGETQYF
d_gene: NA; v_gene: TRBV5-4; j_gene: TRBJ1-3; abundance: NA; CDR3nt: TGTGCCAGCAGCCCAGGGACTGGAGTCTCTGGAAACACCATATATTTT; CDR3aa: CASSPGTGVSGNTIYF
d_gene: NA; v_gene: TRBV19; j_gene: TRBJ1-5; abundance: NA; CDR3nt: TGTGCCAGTGAAGAGGGAGGGTGGAATCAGCCCCAGCATTTT; CDR3aa: CASEEGGWNQPQHF
d_gene: NA; v_gene: TRBV7-6; j_gene: TRBJ2-1; abundance: NA; CDR3nt: TGTGCCAGCAGCCCCCACTCTAGTTACAATGAGCAGTTCTTC; CDR3aa: CASSPHSSYNEQFF
d_gene: NA; v_gene: TRBV2; j_gene: TRBJ1-4; abundance: NA; CDR3nt: TGTGCCAGCAGTGCTCGGTCTTATGCAACTAATGAAAAACTGTTTTTT; CDR3aa: CASSARSYATNEKLFF
d_gene: TRBD1; v_gene: TRBV27; j_gene: TRBJ1-1; abundance: NA; CDR3nt: TGTGCCAGCAGTTTGATCCGGGACAGAACAATTGAAGCTTTCTTT; CDR3aa: CASSLIRDRTIEAFF
d_gene: TRBD1; v_gene: TRBV28; j_gene: TRBJ1-1; abundance: NA; CDR3nt: TGTGCCAGCACCCAGGCCCTCGGACAGGGGAATGAAGCTTTCTTT; CDR3aa: CASTQALGQGNEAFF
d_gene: NA; v_gene: TRBV5-1; j_gene: TRBJ1-1; abundance: NA; CDR3nt: TGCGCCAGCAGCTTGGACAGCAGGGCGATGAACACTGAAGCTTTCTTT; CDR3aa: CASSLDSRAMNTEAFF
d_gene: NA; v_gene: TRBV21-1; j_gene: TRBJ2-5; abundance: NA; CDR3nt: TGTGCCAGCAGCGCGCGGGGTGAGGGACAGGGTCGGGAGACCCAGTACTTC; CDR3aa: CASSARGEGQGRETQYF
d_gene: NA; v_gene: TRBV6-5; j_gene: TRBJ1-2; abundance: NA; CDR3nt: TGTGCCAGCAGTTACGGGGGCGCCGGGGGCTACACCTTC; CDR3aa: CASSYGGAGGYTF
d_gene: NA; v_gene: TRBV7-9; j_gene: TRBJ2-7; abundance: NA; CDR3nt: TGTGCCAGCAGCCCCTCTCTTTACGGGACATCAAATTACGAGCAGTACTTC; CDR3aa: CASSPSLYGTSNYEQYF
d_gene: TRBD1; v_gene: TRBV11-2; j_gene: TRBJ2-3; abundance: NA; CDR3nt: TGTGCCAGCAGCCTACTACAGGGGAAGGCAGATACGCAGTATTTT; CDR3aa: CASSLLQGKADTQYF
d_gene: NA; v_gene: TRBV5-1; j_gene: TRBJ2-2; abundance: NA; CDR3nt: TGCGCCAGCAGCCAGATACAGGAAACCGGGGAGCTGTTTTTT; CDR3aa: CASSQIQETGELFF
d_gene: NA; v_gene: TRBV11-3; j_gene: TRBJ2-3; abundance: NA; CDR3nt: TGTGCCAGCAGCTCCGCCAGGGGTGGCACAGATACGCAGTATTTT; CDR3aa: CASSSARGGTDTQYF
d_gene: NA; v_gene: TRBV2; j_gene: TRBJ2-1; abundance: NA; CDR3nt: TGTGCCAGCGGCTCTAGCGTACCCAATGAGCAGTTCTTC; CDR3aa: CASGSSVPNEQFF
d_gene: NA; v_gene: TRBV2; j_gene: TRBJ2-5; abundance: NA; CDR3nt: TGTGCCAGCAGGGGAGAGGGATGGACCCAGTACTTC; CDR3aa: CASRGEGWTQYF
d_gene: NA; v_gene: TRBV19; j_gene: TRBJ2-7; abundance: NA; CDR3nt: TGTGCCAGTAGTACCATGGCGGGGCGGGCCTACGAGCAGTACTTC; CDR3aa: CASSTMAGRAYEQYF
d_gene: NA; v_gene: TRBV27; j_gene: TRBJ2-5; abundance: NA; CDR3nt: TGTGCCAGCAGTTCCGGGGGTACTAGGATGGAGACCCAGTACTTC; CDR3aa: CASSSGGTRMETQYF
d_gene: TRBD2; v_gene: TRBV18; j_gene: TRBJ2-2; abundance: NA; CDR3nt: TGTGCCAGCTCACCCTCGGCGGGAGGAGCCGGGGAGCTGTTTTTT; CDR3aa: CASSPSAGGAGELFF
d_gene: TRBD2; v_gene: TRBV11-3; j_gene: TRBJ2-1; abundance: NA; CDR3nt: TGTGCCAGCAGCTTGGTTGGCGGGGAGGGTGAGCAGTTCTTC; CDR3aa: CASSLVGGEGEQFF
d_gene: NA; v_gene: TRBV2; j_gene: TRBJ2-5; abundance: NA; CDR3nt: TGTGCCAGCAGTGGACAGCAAGAGACCCAGTACTTC; CDR3aa: CASSGQQETQYF
d_gene: NA; v_gene: TRBV25-1; j_gene: TRBJ1-6; abundance: NA; CDR3nt: TGTGCCAGCAGAGTCTCGGGTCTTGGTAATTCACCCCTCCACTTT; CDR3aa: CASRVSGLGNSPLHF
d_gene: NA; v_gene: TRBV6-5; j_gene: TRBJ1-2; abundance: few; CDR3nt: TGTGCCAGCAGTTCCACAGGGAACTATGGCTACACCTTC; CDR3aa: CASSSTGNYGYTF
d_gene: TRBD1; v_gene: TRBV19; j_gene: TRBJ1-1; abundance: once; CDR3nt: TGTGCCAGTAGTATTTGGGGGACAGGGGTAAACGAAGCTTTCTTT; CDR3aa: CASSIWGTGVNEAFF
d_gene: NA; v_gene: TRBV10-3; j_gene: TRBJ1-2; abundance: NA; CDR3nt: TGTGCCATCAGTGAGTCTACTTCTAGACCCGGCTACACCTTC; CDR3aa: CAISESTSRPGYTF
d_gene: TRBD1; v_gene: TRBV6-5; j_gene: TRBJ2-4; abundance: NA; CDR3nt: TGTGCCAGCATGGGACAGCAAAACATTCAGTACTTC; CDR3aa: CASMGQQNIQYF
d_gene: TRBD1; v_gene: TRBV5-8; j_gene: TRBJ1-5; abundance: NA; CDR3nt: TGTGCCAGCAGCTTGGGACAGGGGTTGCAGCCCCAGCATTTT; CDR3aa: CASSLGQGLQPQHF
d_gene: NA; v_gene: TRBV1; j_gene: TRBJ2-1; abundance: NA; CDR3nt: TGCACCAGCAGTCAAGCCGGGACTAATTACAATGAGCAGTTCTTC; CDR3aa: CTSSQAGTNYNEQFF
d_gene: TRBD1; v_gene: TRBV6-1; j_gene: TRBJ1-4; abundance: NA; CDR3nt: TGTGCCAGCAGACGCCCGGGACAGGGGGGTGAAAAACTGTTTTTT; CDR3aa: CASRRPGQGGEKLFF
d_gene: NA; v_gene: TRBV7-9; j_gene: TRBJ2-1; abundance: NA; CDR3nt: TGTGCCAGCAGCTTAGGGGAGGCTGAGCAGTTCTTC; CDR3aa: CASSLGEAEQFF
d_gene: TRBD1; v_gene: TRBV11-3; j_gene: TRBJ2-7; abundance: NA; CDR3nt: TGTGCCAGCAGCTCCCCTTCCCGGGACAGGAAGCAGTACTTC; CDR3aa: CASSSPSRDRKQYF
d_gene: NA; v_gene: TRBV9; j_gene: TRBJ2-7; abundance: few; CDR3nt: TGTGCCAGCAGCCCAGCCTCGGGGGCCTACGAGCAGTACTTC; CDR3aa: CASSPASGAYEQYF
d_gene: TRBD2; v_gene: TRBV5-6; j_gene: TRBJ2-1; abundance: once; CDR3nt: TGTGCCAGCAGCCCTAGCGGGGGGGTCGTTGGGTTCTTC; CDR3aa: CASSPSGGVVGFF
d_gene: TRBD1; v_gene: TRBV5-1; j_gene: TRBJ2-5; abundance: NA; CDR3nt: TGCGCCAGCAGCCCCAGGGGGTGGCAAGAGACCCAGTACTTC; CDR3aa: CASSPRGWQETQYF
d_gene: NA; v_gene: TRBV19; j_gene: TRBJ1-1; abundance: NA; CDR3nt: TGTGCCAGTAGTATGGAATGGGGTGGAGGTACTGAAGCTTTCTTT; CDR3aa: CASSMEWGGGTEAFF
d_gene: NA; v_gene: TRBV11-3; j_gene: TRBJ2-1; abundance: NA; CDR3nt: TGTGCCAGCAGCTTAGGGGGCGGGAAACCCAATGAGCAGTTCTTC; CDR3aa: CASSLGGGKPNEQFF
d_gene: NA; v_gene: TRBV7-8; j_gene: TRBJ2-7; abundance: few; CDR3nt: TGTGCCAGCCCAAAAGGGTGGATGGGCAGGGTAACCGAGCAGTACTTC; CDR3aa: CASPKGWMGRVTEQYF
d_gene: NA; v_gene: TRBV11-3; j_gene: TRBJ2-1; abundance: NA; CDR3nt: TGTGCCAGCAGCTTAGATAATAGAGGGAGGCCTTCCTACAATGAGCAGTTCTTC; CDR3aa: CASSLDNRGRPSYNEQFF
d_gene: TRBD2; v_gene: TRBV5-6; j_gene: TRBJ2-3; abundance: NA; CDR3nt: TGTGCCAGCAGCTTGGGAGGACTAGCCCGCACAGATACGCAGTATTTT; CDR3aa: CASSLGGLARTDTQYF
d_gene: TRBD1; v_gene: TRBV27; j_gene: TRBJ2-2; abundance: NA; CDR3nt: TGTGCCAGCAGCCCAACAGGGGTGGCGGACACCGGGGAGCTGTTTTTT; CDR3aa: CASSPTGVADTGELFF
d_gene: NA; v_gene: TRBV2; j_gene: TRBJ2-7; abundance: NA; CDR3nt: TGTGCCACCTCGGTGGGTACTACTTACGAGCAGTACTTC; CDR3aa: CATSVGTTYEQYF
d_gene: NA; v_gene: TRBV6-6; j_gene: TRBJ2-5; abundance: once; CDR3nt: TGTGCCAGCAAAGACAGAATCCAAGAGACCCAGTACTTC; CDR3aa: CASKDRIQETQYF
d_gene: TRBD1; v_gene: TRBV5-1; j_gene: TRBJ1-2; abundance: NA; CDR3nt: TGCGCCAGCAGCTTGGCAGTCGACAGGGTCTATGGCTACACCTTC; CDR3aa: CASSLAVDRVYGYTF
d_gene: NA; v_gene: TRBV18; j_gene: TRBJ2-7; abundance: NA; CDR3nt: TGTGCCAGCTCACCAGGGGGGGCCCCTAGGCGCGAGCAGTACTTC; CDR3aa: CASSPGGAPRREQYF
d_gene: TRBD1; v_gene: TRBV15; j_gene: TRBJ2-3; abundance: NA; CDR3nt: TGTGCCACCAGCCGGGGACAGCTCACAGATACGCAGTATTTT; CDR3aa: CATSRGQLTDTQYF
d_gene: NA; v_gene: TRBV29-1; j_gene: TRBJ2-7; abundance: NA; CDR3nt: TGCAGCGTTGAAGACCTTAGTGACGAGCAGTACTTC; CDR3aa: CSVEDLSDEQYF
d_gene: NA; v_gene: TRBV6-5; j_gene: TRBJ2-7; abundance: NA; CDR3nt: TGTGCCAGCCGGTCAAGCTCCTACGAGCAGTACTTC; CDR3aa: CASRSSSYEQYF
d_gene: NA; v_gene: TRBV11-3; j_gene: TRBJ2-7; abundance: NA; CDR3nt: TGTGCCAGCAGCCCAAGCAGGGTCGGCGAGCAGTACTTC; CDR3aa: CASSPSRVGEQYF
d_gene: NA; v_gene: TRBV2; j_gene: TRBJ1-1; abundance: NA; CDR3nt: TGTGCCAGCAGTGGACAGATAAGCACTGAAGCTTTCTTT; CDR3aa: CASSGQISTEAFF